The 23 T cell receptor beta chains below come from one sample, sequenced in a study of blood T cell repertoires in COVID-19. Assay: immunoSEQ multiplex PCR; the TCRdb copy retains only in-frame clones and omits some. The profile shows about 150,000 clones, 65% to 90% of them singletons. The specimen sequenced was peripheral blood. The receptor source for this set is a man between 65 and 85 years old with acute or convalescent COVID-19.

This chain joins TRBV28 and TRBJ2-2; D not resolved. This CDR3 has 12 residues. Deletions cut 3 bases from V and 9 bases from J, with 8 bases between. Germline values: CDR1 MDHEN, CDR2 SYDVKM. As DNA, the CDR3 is TGTGCCAGCAGTTTCTCTAACCGGGAGCTGTTTTTT. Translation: CASSFSNRELFF.

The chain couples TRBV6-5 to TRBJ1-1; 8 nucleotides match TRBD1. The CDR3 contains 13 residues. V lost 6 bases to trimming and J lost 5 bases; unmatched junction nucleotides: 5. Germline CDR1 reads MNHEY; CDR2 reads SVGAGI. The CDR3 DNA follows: TGTGCCAGCAGAGGCAGGGGGCTTACTGAAGCTTTCTTT. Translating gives CASRGRGLTEAFF.

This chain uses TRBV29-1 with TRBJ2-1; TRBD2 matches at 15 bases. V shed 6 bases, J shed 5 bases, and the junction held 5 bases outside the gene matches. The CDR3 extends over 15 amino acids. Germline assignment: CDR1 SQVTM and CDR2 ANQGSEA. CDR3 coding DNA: TGCAGCGTGCGGACTAGCGGGAGGGCCGACAATGAGCAGTTCTTC. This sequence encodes CSVRTSGRADNEQFF.

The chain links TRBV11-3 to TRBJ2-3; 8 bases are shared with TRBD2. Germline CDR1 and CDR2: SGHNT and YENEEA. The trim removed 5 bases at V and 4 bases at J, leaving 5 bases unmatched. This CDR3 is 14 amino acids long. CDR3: CASSPGLVSDTQYF. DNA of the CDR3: TGTGCCAGCAGCCCGGGACTAGTATCAGATACGCAGTATTTT.

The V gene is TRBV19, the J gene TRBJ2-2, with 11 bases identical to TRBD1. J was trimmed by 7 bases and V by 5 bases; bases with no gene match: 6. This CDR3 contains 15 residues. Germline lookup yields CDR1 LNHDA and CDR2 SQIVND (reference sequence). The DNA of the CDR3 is TGTGCCAGTAGTCCGGACAGGGGGCTTAACGGGGAGCTGTTTTTT. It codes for CASSPDRGLNGELFF.

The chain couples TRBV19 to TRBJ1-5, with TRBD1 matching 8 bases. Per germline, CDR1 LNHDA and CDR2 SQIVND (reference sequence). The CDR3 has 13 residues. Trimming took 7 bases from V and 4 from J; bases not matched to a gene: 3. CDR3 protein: CASTYRGNQPQHF. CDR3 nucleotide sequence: TGTGCCAGTACCTACAGGGGGAATCAGCCCCAGCATTTT.

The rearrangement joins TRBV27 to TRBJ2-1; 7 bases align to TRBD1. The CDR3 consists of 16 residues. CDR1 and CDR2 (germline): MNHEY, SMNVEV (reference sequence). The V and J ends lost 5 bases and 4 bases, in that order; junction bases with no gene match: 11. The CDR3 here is CASSPTGQRTYNEQFF. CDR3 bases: TGTGCCAGCAGTCCGACGGGACAGAGAACATACAATGAGCAGTTCTTC.

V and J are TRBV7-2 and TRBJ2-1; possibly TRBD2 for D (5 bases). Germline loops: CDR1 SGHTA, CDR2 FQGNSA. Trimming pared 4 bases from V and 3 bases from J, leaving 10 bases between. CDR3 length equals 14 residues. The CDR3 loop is CASSSNGIYNEQFF. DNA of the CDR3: TGTGCCAGCAGCTCCAACGGGATCTACAATGAGCAGTTCTTC.

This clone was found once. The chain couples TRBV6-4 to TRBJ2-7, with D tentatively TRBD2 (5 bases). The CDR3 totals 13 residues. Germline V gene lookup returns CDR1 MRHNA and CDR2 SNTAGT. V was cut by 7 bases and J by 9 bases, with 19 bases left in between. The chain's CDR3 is CASNKDRGSGQYF. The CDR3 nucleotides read TGTGCCAGCAATAAGGACCGTGGCAGCGGGCAGTACTTC.

In nucleotides, the CDR3 is TGCGCCAGCAGCTTGGGAATCACAGGAGTTGGCTACACCTTC. Protein: CASSLGITGVGYTF. The chain couples TRBV5-1 to TRBJ1-2, with a weak D call TRBD1 (5 bases). The CDR3 runs to 14 residues. Germline V gives CDR1 SGHRS, CDR2 YFSETQ. The germline V and J ends were trimmed by 0 bases and 7 bases, with 13 bases remaining between them.

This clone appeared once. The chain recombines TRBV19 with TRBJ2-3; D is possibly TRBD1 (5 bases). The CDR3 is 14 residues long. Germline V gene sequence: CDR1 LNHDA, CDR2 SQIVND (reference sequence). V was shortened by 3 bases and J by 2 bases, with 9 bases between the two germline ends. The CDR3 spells CASSIQGPTDTQYF. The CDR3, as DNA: TGTGCCAGTAGTATTCAGGGCCCCACAGATACGCAGTATTTT.

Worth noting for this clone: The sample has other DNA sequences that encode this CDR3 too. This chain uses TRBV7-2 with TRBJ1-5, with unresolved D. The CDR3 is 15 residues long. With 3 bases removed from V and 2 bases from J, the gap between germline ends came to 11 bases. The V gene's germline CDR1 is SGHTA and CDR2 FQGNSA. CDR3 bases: TGTGCCAGCAGCTTGAGGGCGGGAGGCAATCAGCCCCAGCATTTT. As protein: CASSLRAGGNQPQHF.

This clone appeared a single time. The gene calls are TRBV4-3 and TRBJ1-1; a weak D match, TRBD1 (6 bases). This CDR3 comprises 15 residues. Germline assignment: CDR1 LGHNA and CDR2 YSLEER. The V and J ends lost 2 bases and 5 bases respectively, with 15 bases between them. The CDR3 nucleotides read TGCGCCAGCAGCCAATCCCAGGCGGGGGCTACTGAAGCTTTCTTT. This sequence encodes CASSQSQAGATEAFF.

The CDR3 reads CASSGLAGPQETQYF. Written as DNA, the CDR3 is TGCGCCAGCAGTGGACTAGCGGGACCCCAAGAGACCCAGTACTTC. The chain carries TRBV5-1 and TRBJ2-5; 12 bases fit TRBD2. The CDR3 extends over 15 amino acids. The ends lost 5 bases at V and 1 base at J; junction bases unmatched: 3. CDR1 is SGHRS and CDR2 is YFSETQ in the germline V gene.

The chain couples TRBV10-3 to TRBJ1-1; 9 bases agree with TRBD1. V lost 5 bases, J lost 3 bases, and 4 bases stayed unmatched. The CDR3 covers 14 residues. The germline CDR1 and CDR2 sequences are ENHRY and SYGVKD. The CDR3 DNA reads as TGTGCCATCAGTCGGACAGGGGAGGACACTGAAGCTTTCTTT. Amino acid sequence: CAISRTGEDTEAFF.

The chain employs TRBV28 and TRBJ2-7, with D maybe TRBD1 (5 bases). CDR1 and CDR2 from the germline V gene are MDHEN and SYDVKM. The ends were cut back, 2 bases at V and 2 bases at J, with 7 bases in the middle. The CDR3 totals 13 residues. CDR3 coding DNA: TGTGCCAGCAGTTTAGGGGCAGCCTACGAGCAGTACTTC. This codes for CASSLGAAYEQYF.

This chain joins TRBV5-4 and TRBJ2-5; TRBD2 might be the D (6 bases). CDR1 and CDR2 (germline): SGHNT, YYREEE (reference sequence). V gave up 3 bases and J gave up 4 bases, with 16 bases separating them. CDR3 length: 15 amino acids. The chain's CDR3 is CASSWGLTTLETQYF. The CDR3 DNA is TGTGCCAGCAGCTGGGGACTTACCACCCTAGAGACCCAGTACTTC.

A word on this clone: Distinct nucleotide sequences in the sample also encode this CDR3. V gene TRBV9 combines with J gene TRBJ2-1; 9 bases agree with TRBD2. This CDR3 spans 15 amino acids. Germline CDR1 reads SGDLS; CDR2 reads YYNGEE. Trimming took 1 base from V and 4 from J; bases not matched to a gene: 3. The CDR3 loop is CASSVKAGGYNEQFF. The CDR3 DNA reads TGTGCCAGCAGCGTAAAGGCGGGAGGGTACAATGAGCAGTTCTTC.

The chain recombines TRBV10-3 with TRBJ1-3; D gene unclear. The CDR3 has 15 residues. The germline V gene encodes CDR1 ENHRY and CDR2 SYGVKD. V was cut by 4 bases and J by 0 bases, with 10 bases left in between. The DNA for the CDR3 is TGTGCCATCAGTGGTTCCGAGCACTCTGGAAACACCATATATTTT. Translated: CAISGSEHSGNTIYF.

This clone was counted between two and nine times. This CDR3 reads CASSRRRYGYTF. The DNA for the CDR3 is TGTGCCAGCAGCCGCCGGAGATATGGCTACACCTTC. This sequence joins TRBV3-1 (or the pseudogene TRBV3-2) and TRBJ1-2; D is uncertain. Trimming left V 4 bases short and J 5 bases short, with 8 bases between. The germline gives CDR1 LGHDT, CDR2 YNNKEL (reference sequence). The CDR3 contains 12 residues.

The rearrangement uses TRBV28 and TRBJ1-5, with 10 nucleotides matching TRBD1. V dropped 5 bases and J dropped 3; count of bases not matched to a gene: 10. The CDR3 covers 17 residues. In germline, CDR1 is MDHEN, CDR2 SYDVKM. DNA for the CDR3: TGTGCCAGCAGTCCCCCCGACAGGGGGCCCGACAATCAGCCCCAGCATTTT. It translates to CASSPPDRGPDNQPQHF.

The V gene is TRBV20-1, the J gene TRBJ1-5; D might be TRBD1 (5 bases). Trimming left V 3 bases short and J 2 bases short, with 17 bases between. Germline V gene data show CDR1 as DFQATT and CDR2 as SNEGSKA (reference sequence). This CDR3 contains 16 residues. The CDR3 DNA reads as TGCAGTGCTAGTCCCCTCAAGATAGGGGGCAATCAGCCCCAGCATTTT. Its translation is CSASPLKIGGNQPQHF.

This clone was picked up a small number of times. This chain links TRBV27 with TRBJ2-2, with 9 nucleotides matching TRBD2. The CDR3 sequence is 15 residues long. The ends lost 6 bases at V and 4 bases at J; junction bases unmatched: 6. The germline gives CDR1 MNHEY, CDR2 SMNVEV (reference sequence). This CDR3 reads CASRREGRFTGELFF. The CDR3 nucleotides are TGTGCCAGCAGGCGGGAGGGTAGGTTCACCGGGGAGCTGTTTTTT.